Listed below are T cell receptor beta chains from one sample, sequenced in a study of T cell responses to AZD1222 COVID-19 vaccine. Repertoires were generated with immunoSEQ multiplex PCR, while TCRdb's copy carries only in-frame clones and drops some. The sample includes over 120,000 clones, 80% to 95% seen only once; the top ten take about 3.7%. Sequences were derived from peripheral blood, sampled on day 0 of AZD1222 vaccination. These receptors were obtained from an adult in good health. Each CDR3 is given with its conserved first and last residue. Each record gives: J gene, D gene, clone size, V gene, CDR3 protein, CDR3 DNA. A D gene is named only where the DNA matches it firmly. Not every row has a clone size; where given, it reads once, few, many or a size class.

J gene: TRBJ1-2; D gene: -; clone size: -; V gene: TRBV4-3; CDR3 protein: CASSPHGGSNYGYTF; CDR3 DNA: TGCGCCAGCAGCCCTCATGGTGGATCTAACTATGGCTACACCTTC
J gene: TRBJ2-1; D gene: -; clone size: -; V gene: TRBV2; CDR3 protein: CASRGQDNEQFF; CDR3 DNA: TGTGCCAGCAGAGGACAAGACAATGAGCAGTTCTTC
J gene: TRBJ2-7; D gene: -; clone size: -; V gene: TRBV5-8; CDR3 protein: CASSLLLFTRSLNF; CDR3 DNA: TGTGCCAGCAGCCTCCTATTATTCACGAGGTCCCTCAACTTC
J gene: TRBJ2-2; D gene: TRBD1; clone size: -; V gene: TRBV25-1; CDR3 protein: CASSRGQGYTGELFF; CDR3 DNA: TGTGCCAGCAGTAGGGGACAGGGCTACACCGGGGAGCTGTTTTTT
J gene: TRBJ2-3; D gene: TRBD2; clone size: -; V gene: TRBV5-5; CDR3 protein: CASSLVIAGGSTDTQYF; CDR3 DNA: TGTGCCAGCAGTTTGGTAATAGCGGGAGGGTCCACAGATACGCAGTATTTT
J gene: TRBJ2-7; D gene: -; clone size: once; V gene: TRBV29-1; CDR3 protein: CSVRQDFYEQYF; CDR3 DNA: TGCAGCGTAAGACAGGATTTCTACGAGCAGTACTTC
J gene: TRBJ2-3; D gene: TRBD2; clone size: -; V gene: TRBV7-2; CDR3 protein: CASSLGDYSDTQYF; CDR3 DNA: TGTGCCAGCAGCTTAGGGGACTACTCAGATACGCAGTATTTT
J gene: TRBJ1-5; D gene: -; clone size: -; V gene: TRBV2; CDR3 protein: CASSGLYSNQPQHF; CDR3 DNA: TGTGCCAGCAGTGGACTTTATAGCAATCAGCCCCAGCATTTT
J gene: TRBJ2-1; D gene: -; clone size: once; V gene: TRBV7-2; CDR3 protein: CASSRMAFVSYNEQFF; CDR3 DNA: TGTGCCAGCAGCCGGATGGCCTTTGTCTCCTACAATGAGCAGTTCTTC
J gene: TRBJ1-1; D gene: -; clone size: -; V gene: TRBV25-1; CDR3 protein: CASSESRVGSTEAFF; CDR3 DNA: TGTGCCAGCAGTGAATCACGGGTGGGCAGCACTGAAGCTTTCTTT
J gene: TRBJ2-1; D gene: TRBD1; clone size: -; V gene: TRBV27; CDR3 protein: CASSLSDRGAYNEQFF; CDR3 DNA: TGTGCCAGCAGTTTATCCGACAGGGGGGCCTACAATGAGCAGTTCTTC
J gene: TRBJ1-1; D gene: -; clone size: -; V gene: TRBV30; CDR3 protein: CAWSVGTEAFF; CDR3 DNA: TGTGCCTGGAGCGTGGGCACTGAAGCTTTCTTT
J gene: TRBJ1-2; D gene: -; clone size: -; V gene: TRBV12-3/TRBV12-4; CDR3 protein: CASSLGLLYGYTF; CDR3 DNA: TGTGCCAGCAGTTTGGGACTGCTCTATGGCTACACCTTC
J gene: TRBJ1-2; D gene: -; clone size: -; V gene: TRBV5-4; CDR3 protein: CASSLEVGRNYGYTF; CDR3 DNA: TGTGCCAGCAGCTTGGAGGTAGGGAGGAACTATGGCTACACCTTC
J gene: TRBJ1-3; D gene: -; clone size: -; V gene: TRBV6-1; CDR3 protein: CASREGAGNTIYF; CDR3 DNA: TGTGCCAGCAGGGAAGGGGCTGGAAACACCATATATTTT
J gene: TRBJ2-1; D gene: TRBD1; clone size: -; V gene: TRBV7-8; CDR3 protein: CASSSTGPGNEQFF; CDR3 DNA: TGTGCCAGCAGCTCGACAGGGCCGGGTAATGAGCAGTTCTTC
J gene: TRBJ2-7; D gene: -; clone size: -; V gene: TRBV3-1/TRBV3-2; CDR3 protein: CASSQGAGPHLGQYF; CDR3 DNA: TGTGCCAGCAGCCAAGGGGCAGGGCCCCATTTGGGGCAGTACTTC
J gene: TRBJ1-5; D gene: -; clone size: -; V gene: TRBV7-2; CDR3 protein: CASSLDALGLGWQPQHF; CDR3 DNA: TGTGCCAGCAGCTTAGACGCACTGGGGCTCGGGTGGCAGCCCCAGCATTTT
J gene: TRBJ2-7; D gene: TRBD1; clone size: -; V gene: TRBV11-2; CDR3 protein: CASSFGTGGSYEQYF; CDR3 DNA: TGTGCCAGCAGCTTTGGGACAGGGGGCTCCTACGAGCAGTACTTC
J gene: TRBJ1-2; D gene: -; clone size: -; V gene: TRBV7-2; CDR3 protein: CASSLVVGWEDGYTF; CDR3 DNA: TGTGCCAGCAGCTTAGTGGTGGGTTGGGAAGATGGCTACACCTTC
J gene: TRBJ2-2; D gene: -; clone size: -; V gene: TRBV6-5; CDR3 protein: CASSYYSTGELFF; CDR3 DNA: TGTGCCAGCAGTTACTACTCTACAGGGGAGCTGTTTTTT
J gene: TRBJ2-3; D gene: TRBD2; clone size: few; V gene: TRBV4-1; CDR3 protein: CASSQPGLAGGGDADTQYF; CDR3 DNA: TGCGCCAGCAGCCAACCGGGACTAGCGGGAGGGGGGGACGCAGATACGCAGTATTTT
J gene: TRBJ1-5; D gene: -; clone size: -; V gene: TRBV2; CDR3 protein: CATGAPDDQPQHF; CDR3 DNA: TGTGCCACCGGGGCCCCAGACGATCAGCCCCAGCATTTT
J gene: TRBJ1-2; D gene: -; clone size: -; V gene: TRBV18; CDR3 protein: CASSPDLGPYGYTF; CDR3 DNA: TGTGCCAGCTCACCAGATTTAGGGCCCTATGGCTACACCTTC
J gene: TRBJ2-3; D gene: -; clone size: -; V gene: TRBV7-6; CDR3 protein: CASSLLADTQYF; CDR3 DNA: TGTGCCAGCAGCTTACTAGCAGATACGCAGTATTTT
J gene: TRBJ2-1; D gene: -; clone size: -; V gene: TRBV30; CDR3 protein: CALGYNEQFF; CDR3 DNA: TGTGCCTTAGGCTACAATGAGCAGTTCTTC
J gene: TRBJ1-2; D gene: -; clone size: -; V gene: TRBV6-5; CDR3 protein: CASRQGIKANYGYTF; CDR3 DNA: TGTGCCAGCAGGCAGGGGATTAAAGCTAACTATGGCTACACCTTC
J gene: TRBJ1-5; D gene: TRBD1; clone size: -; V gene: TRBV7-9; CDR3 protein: CASSFRDRGHQPQHF; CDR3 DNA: TGTGCCAGCAGCTTTCGGGACAGGGGACATCAGCCCCAGCATTTT
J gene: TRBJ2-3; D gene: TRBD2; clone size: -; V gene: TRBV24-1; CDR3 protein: CATQRGGGTDTQYF; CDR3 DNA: TGTGCCACCCAACGGGGAGGGGGCACAGATACGCAGTATTTT
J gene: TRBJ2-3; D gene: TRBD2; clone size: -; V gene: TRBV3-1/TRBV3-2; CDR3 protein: CASSQEVLATYTDTQYF; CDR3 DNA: TGTGCCAGCAGCCAAGAGGTACTAGCGACTTACACAGATACGCAGTATTTT
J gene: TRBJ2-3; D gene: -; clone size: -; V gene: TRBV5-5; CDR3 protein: CASSWDSTTDTQYF; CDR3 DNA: TGTGCCAGCAGCTGGGACTCTACCACAGATACGCAGTATTTT
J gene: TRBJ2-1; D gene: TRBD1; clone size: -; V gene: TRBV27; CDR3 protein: CASSFQDRGLYEQFF; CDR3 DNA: TGTGCCAGCAGTTTCCAAGACAGGGGGTTGTATGAGCAGTTCTTC
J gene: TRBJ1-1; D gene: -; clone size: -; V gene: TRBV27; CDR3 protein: CASRSKPLASEAFF; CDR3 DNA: TGTGCCAGCAGATCAAAACCATTGGCCTCTGAAGCTTTCTTT
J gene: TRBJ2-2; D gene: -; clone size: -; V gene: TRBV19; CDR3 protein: CASQNLGRTGELFF; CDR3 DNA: TGTGCCAGTCAGAACCTCGGACGCACCGGGGAGCTGTTTTTT
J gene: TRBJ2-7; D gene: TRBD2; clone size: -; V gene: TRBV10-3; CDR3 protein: CAISESRLAGSEQYF; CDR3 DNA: TGTGCCATCAGTGAGTCGCGGCTAGCGGGATCCGAGCAGTACTTC
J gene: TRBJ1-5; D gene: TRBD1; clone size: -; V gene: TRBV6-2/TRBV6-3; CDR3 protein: CASSYGYRGSNQPQHF; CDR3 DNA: TGTGCCAGCAGTTATGGGTACAGGGGGAGCAATCAGCCCCAGCATTTT
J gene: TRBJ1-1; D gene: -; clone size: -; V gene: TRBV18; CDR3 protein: CASSPSPLMNTEAFF; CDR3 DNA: TGTGCCAGCTCACCAAGTCCCCTCATGAACACTGAAGCTTTCTTT
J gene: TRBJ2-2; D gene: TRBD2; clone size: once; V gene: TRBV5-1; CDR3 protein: CASSLGLAANTGELFF; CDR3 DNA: TGCGCCAGCAGCCTCGGACTAGCGGCGAACACCGGGGAGCTGTTTTTT
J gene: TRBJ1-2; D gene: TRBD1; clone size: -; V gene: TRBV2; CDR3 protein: CARGQGSYGYTF; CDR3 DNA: TGTGCCAGAGGACAGGGGAGCTATGGCTACACCTTC
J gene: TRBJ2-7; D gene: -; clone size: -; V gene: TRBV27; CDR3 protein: CASSSPSGQTYEQYF; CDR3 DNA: TGTGCCAGCAGTTCACCCTCAGGACAGACCTACGAGCAGTACTTC
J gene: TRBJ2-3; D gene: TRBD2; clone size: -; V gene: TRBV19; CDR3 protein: CASNLASGSRDTQYF; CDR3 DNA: TGTGCCAGTAATTTGGCTAGCGGGAGTAGAGATACGCAGTATTTT
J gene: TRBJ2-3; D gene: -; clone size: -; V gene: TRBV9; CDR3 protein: CASSVAGDGTDTQYF; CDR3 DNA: TGTGCCAGCAGCGTAGCGGGAGACGGCACAGATACGCAGTATTTT
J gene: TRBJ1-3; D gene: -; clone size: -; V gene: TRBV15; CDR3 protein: CATSRDGGPGNTIYF; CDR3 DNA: TGTGCCACCAGCAGAGATGGGGGACCTGGAAACACCATATATTTT
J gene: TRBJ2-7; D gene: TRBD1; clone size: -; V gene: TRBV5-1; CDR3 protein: CASSPGQGNEQYF; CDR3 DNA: TGCGCCAGCAGCCCCGGACAGGGCAACGAGCAGTACTTC
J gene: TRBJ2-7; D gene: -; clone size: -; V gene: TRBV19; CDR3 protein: CASSDGPGATPYEQYF; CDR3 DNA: TGTGCCAGTAGCGATGGGCCGGGGGCGACCCCCTACGAGCAGTACTTC
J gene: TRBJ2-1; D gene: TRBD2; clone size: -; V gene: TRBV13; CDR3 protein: CASSSYGTSGSNVGNEQFF; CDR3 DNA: TGTGCCAGCAGCTCCTACGGGACTAGCGGGAGTAACGTTGGGAATGAGCAGTTCTTC
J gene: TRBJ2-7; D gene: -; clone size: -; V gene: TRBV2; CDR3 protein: CAVGTGKIYEQYF; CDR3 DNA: TGTGCCGTTGGTACGGGGAAGATCTACGAGCAGTACTTC
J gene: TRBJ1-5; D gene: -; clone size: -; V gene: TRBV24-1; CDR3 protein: CATGADGSNQPQHF; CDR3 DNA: TGTGCCACCGGGGCAGACGGGAGCAATCAGCCCCAGCATTTT